This paragraph covers one T cell receptor (beta chain) sequence. Original data processing: Reference gene primers were amplified, and this amplification served to estimate nucleated cell counts. Sequencing used immunoSEQ multiplex PCR; TCRdb keeps in-frame clones, though not all of them. The V and J calls and clone size come from that table; D and trimming were worked out from the DNA. In the table there are tens of thousands of clones, around 81% of which are singletons. This record comes from a study of blood T cell repertoires in COVID-19. The wider study: There were acute and convalescent COVID-19 samples, and they came from the United States, Italy and Spain. T cells, B-cell-depleted T cells, or PBMCs provided the cDNA or gDNA that served as material.

Germline CDR1 and CDR2: KGHDR and SFDVKD. The J segment lost 5 bases and the V segment lost 5 bases, leaving 5 bases of the junction unmatched. The CDR3 sequence is 15 residues long. The clonotype originates from a woman older than 75 with COVID-19, enrolled during active disease. Sequencing input: peripheral blood. The J gene is TRBJ1-4, the V gene TRBV24-1; 9 positions agree with TRBD1. In DNA, the CDR3 is TGTGCCACCAGTGCGGGGACAGGGCGGAATGAAAAACTGTTTTTT. Translating it yields CATSAGTGRNEKLFF.